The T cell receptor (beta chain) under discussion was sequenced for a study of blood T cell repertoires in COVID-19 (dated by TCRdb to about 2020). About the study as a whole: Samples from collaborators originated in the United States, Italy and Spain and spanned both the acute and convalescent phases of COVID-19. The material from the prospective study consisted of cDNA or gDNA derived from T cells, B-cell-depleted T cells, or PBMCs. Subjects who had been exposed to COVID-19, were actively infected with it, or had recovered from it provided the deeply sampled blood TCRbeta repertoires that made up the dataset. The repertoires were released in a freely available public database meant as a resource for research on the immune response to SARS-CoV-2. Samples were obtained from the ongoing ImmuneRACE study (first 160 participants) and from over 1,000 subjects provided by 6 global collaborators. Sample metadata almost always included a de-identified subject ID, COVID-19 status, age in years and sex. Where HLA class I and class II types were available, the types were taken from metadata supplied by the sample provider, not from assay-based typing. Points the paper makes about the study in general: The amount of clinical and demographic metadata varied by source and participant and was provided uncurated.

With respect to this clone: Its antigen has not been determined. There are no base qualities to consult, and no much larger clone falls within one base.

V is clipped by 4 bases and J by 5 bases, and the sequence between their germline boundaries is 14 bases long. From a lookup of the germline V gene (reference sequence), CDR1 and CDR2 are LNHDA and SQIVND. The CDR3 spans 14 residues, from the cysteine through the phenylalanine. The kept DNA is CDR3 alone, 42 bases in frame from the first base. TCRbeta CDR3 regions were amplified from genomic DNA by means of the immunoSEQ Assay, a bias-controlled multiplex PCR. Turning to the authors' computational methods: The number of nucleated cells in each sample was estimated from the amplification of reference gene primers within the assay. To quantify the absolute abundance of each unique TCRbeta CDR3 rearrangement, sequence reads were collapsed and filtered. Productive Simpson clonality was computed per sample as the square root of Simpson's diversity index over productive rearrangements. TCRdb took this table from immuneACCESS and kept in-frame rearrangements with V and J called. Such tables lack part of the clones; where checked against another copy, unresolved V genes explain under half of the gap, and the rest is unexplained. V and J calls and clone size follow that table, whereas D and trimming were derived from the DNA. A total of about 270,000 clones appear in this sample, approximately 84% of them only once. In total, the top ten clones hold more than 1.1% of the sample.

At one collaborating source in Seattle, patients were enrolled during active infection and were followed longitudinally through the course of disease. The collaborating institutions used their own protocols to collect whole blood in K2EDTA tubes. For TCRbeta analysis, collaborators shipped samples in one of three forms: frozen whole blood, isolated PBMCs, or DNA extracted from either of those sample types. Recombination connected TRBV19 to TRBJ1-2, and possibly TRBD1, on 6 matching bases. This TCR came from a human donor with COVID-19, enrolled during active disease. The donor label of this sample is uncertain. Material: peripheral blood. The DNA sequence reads TGTGCCAGTAGTACCGCTACGACAGGTTATGGCTACACCTTC. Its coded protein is CASSTATTGYGYTF.